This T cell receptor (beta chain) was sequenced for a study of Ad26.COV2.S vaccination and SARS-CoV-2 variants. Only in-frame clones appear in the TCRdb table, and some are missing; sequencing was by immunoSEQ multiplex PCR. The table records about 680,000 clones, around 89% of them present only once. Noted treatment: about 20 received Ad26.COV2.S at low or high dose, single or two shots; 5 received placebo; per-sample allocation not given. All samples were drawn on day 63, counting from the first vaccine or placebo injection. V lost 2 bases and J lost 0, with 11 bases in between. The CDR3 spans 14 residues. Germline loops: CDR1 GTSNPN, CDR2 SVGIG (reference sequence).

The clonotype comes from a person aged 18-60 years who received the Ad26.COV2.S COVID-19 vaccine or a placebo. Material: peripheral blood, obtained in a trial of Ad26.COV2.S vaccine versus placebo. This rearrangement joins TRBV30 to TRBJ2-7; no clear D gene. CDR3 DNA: TGTGCCTGGAGTTGGACGAGTGGCTCCTACGAGCAGTACTTC. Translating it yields CAWSWTSGSYEQYF.